These T cell receptor beta chains were read from a single sample in a study of blood T cell repertoires in COVID-19. The repertoire was sequenced with immunoSEQ multiplex PCR; TCRdb's copy has only in-frame clones and lacks some. The sample shows about 140,000 clones, over 70% of them seen only once. Specimen: peripheral blood. Receptors were obtained from a man in his sixties with active or convalescent COVID-19. Each CDR3 is given with its conserved first and last residue. The order of the fields is D gene, J gene, V gene, clone size, CDR3 protein, CDR3 DNA. D genes are given only for firm matches. Size is omitted from some rows. Given values are once, few, many or a class for expanded clones.

D: TRBD1; J: TRBJ1-4; V: TRBV9; size: -; CDR3: CASSTGQGGEKLFF; DNA: TGTGCCAGCAGCACCGGACAGGGAGGTGAAAAACTGTTTTTT
D: -; J: TRBJ1-6; V: TRBV6-4; size: -; CDR3: CASSDSNVGNSPLHF; DNA: TGTGCCAGCAGTGACTCGAACGTGGGCAATTCACCCCTCCACTTT
D: TRBD1; J: TRBJ1-3; V: TRBV6-5; size: once; CDR3: CASSYQQGVGNTIYF; DNA: TGTGCCAGCAGTTATCAGCAGGGGGTTGGAAACACCATATATTTT
D: -; J: TRBJ2-7; V: TRBV9; size: -; CDR3: CASSQYPGAYEQYF; DNA: TGTGCCAGCAGCCAGTACCCTGGAGCCTACGAGCAGTACTTC
D: TRBD2; J: TRBJ2-3; V: TRBV4-2; size: -; CDR3: CASSQDTSGPRTDTQYF; DNA: TGTGCCAGCAGCCAAGACACTAGCGGTCCACGCACAGATACGCAGTATTTT
D: TRBD2; J: TRBJ2-1; V: TRBV4-3; size: -; CDR3: CASSQGAGLAGLNEQFF; DNA: TGCGCCAGCAGCCAAGGCGCTGGACTAGCGGGACTAAATGAGCAGTTCTTC
D: TRBD1; J: TRBJ1-6; V: TRBV19; size: -; CDR3: CASSARQGHSPLHF; DNA: TGTGCCAGTAGTGCCCGACAGGGGCATTCACCCCTCCACTTT
D: -; J: TRBJ2-5; V: TRBV27; size: -; CDR3: CASSLAGSKQETQYF; DNA: TGTGCCAGCAGTTTGGCGGGTTCAAAGCAAGAGACCCAGTACTTC
D: -; J: TRBJ1-5; V: TRBV28; size: once; CDR3: CASRDPGQPQHF; DNA: TGTGCCAGCAGAGATCCGGGGCAGCCCCAGCATTTT
D: TRBD1; J: TRBJ1-5; V: TRBV28; size: -; CDR3: CASSLLTGSRINQPQHF; DNA: TGTGCCAGCAGTCTCTTGACAGGGTCAAGGATCAATCAGCCCCAGCATTTT
D: TRBD2; J: TRBJ2-1; V: TRBV7-8; size: -; CDR3: CASSPTSGVVENEQFF; DNA: TGTGCCAGCAGCCCGACTAGCGGGGTTGTCGAGAATGAGCAGTTCTTC
D: TRBD1; J: TRBJ1-1; V: TRBV5-6; size: -; CDR3: CASSTRDRGFLNTEAFF; DNA: TGTGCCAGCAGTACCCGGGACAGGGGATTTTTGAACACTGAAGCTTTCTTT
D: -; J: TRBJ2-1; V: TRBV7-9; size: -; CDR3: CASSSRASRNEQFF; DNA: TGTGCCAGCAGCTCGAGGGCCTCTCGGAATGAGCAGTTCTTC
D: -; J: TRBJ1-1; V: TRBV28; size: -; CDR3: CASSLGRGATTEAFF; DNA: TGTGCCAGCAGTTTAGGGCGGGGGGCGACCACTGAAGCTTTCTTT
D: TRBD1; J: TRBJ1-5; V: TRBV6-6; size: -; CDR3: CASRTRTGNQPQHF; DNA: TGTGCCAGCAGGACAAGGACAGGTAATCAGCCCCAGCATTTT
D: TRBD1; J: TRBJ1-5; V: TRBV19; size: -; CDR3: CASSTSDRGRNQPQHF; DNA: TGTGCCAGTAGTACCTCCGACAGGGGGCGGAATCAGCCCCAGCATTTT
D: -; J: TRBJ1-2; V: TRBV18; size: -; CDR3: CASSPPIEARYGYTF; DNA: TGTGCCAGCTCACCACCGATCGAGGCGAGGTATGGCTACACCTTC
D: TRBD1; J: TRBJ1-2; V: TRBV5-6; size: few; CDR3: CASSLRDRGVGYTF; DNA: TGTGCCAGCAGCTTGAGGGACAGGGGGGTTGGCTACACCTTC
D: TRBD2; J: TRBJ2-3; V: TRBV7-2; size: -; CDR3: CASSLAGEGAADTQYF; DNA: TGTGCCAGCAGCTTAGCGGGGGAGGGAGCGGCAGATACGCAGTATTTT
D: TRBD1; J: TRBJ1-1; V: TRBV5-1; size: once; CDR3: CASSLQGAGYTEAFF; DNA: TGCGCCAGCAGCTTACAGGGGGCGGGCTACACTGAAGCTTTCTTT
D: -; J: TRBJ1-3; V: TRBV18; size: few; CDR3: CASSPRSGAGSGNTIYF; DNA: TGTGCCAGCTCACCAAGGTCTGGGGCTGGCTCTGGAAACACCATATATTTT
D: -; J: TRBJ1-5; V: TRBV6-1; size: few; CDR3: CASSESRGNQPQHF; DNA: TGTGCCAGCAGTGAATCCAGGGGAAATCAGCCCCAGCATTTT
D: -; J: TRBJ1-5; V: TRBV5-4; size: -; CDR3: CASRPGGNQPQHF; DNA: TGTGCCAGCAGGCCGGGGGGGAATCAGCCCCAGCATTTT
D: TRBD2; J: TRBJ2-2; V: TRBV30; size: -; CDR3: CAWSTRYGREEAGELFF; DNA: TGTGCCTGGAGTACCCGGTATGGGCGGGAGGAGGCCGGGGAGCTGTTTTTT
D: -; J: TRBJ1-5; V: TRBV2; size: -; CDR3: CASSERVAGASNQPQHF; DNA: TGTGCCAGCAGCGAAAGGGTGGCGGGGGCGAGCAATCAGCCCCAGCATTTT
D: TRBD2; J: TRBJ2-1; V: TRBV7-2; size: -; CDR3: CASSSGTRVNEQFF; DNA: TGTGCCAGCAGCTCCGGGACTAGAGTCAATGAGCAGTTCTTC
D: -; J: TRBJ2-2; V: TRBV7-3; size: once; CDR3: CASSSRQNTGELFF; DNA: TGTGCCAGCAGTTCGAGACAGAACACCGGGGAGCTGTTTTTT
D: -; J: TRBJ1-6; V: TRBV27; size: -; CDR3: CASSPRSSYNSPLHF; DNA: TGTGCCAGCAGCCCGAGGAGCTCCTATAATTCACCCCTCCACTTT
D: TRBD1; J: TRBJ2-7; V: TRBV9; size: -; CDR3: CASSPGQGGEQYF; DNA: TGTGCCAGCAGCCCCGGACAGGGAGGCGAGCAGTACTTC
D: TRBD1; J: TRBJ1-5; V: TRBV6-5; size: -; CDR3: CASSMGQGARQPQHF; DNA: TGTGCCAGCAGCATGGGACAGGGGGCTAGGCAGCCCCAGCATTTT
D: -; J: TRBJ2-2; V: TRBV11-2; size: -; CDR3: CASRQAGAGITGELFF; DNA: TGTGCCAGCAGGCAGGCGGGGGCTGGTATCACCGGGGAGCTGTTTTTT
D: TRBD2; J: TRBJ2-1; V: TRBV19; size: -; CDR3: CASIGLAGGPGNEQFF; DNA: TGTGCCAGTATCGGACTAGCGGGAGGGCCGGGAAATGAGCAGTTCTTC
D: TRBD2; J: TRBJ2-2; V: TRBV5-1; size: -; CDR3: CASSLWASGRGTGELFF; DNA: TGCGCCAGCAGCTTGTGGGCTAGCGGGAGAGGTACCGGGGAGCTGTTTTTT
D: -; J: TRBJ2-2; V: TRBV24-1; size: -; CDR3: CATSDGLYTGELFF; DNA: TGTGCCACCAGTGATGGACTGTACACCGGGGAGCTGTTTTTT
D: TRBD2; J: TRBJ2-3; V: TRBV19; size: -; CDR3: CASSMGLVRTDTQYF; DNA: TGTGCCAGTAGTATGGGACTAGTGAGGACAGATACGCAGTATTTT
D: TRBD1; J: TRBJ2-6; V: TRBV6-2/TRBV6-3; size: -; CDR3: CASSKGQGAFSGANVLTF; DNA: TGTGCCAGCAGTAAGGGACAGGGGGCCTTCTCTGGGGCCAACGTCCTGACTTTC
D: -; J: TRBJ1-4; V: TRBV9; size: once; CDR3: CASSVGETGTNEKLFF; DNA: TGTGCCAGCAGCGTAGGGGAAACGGGGACTAATGAAAAACTGTTTTTT
D: TRBD2; J: TRBJ2-5; V: TRBV4-2; size: once; CDR3: CASSRGLAKETQYF; DNA: TGTGCCAGCAGCCGAGGACTAGCGAAAGAGACCCAGTACTTC
D: -; J: TRBJ1-2; V: TRBV28; size: -; CDR3: CASTPGLLKGYTF; DNA: TGTGCCAGCACACCGGGACTCCTCAAGGGCTACACCTTC
D: -; J: TRBJ2-3; V: TRBV15; size: few; CDR3: CATSRRTVTDTQYF; DNA: TGTGCCACCAGCAGGCGGACAGTCACAGATACGCAGTATTTT
D: TRBD2; J: TRBJ2-3; V: TRBV19; size: -; CDR3: CATPRAGGSTDTQYF; DNA: TGTGCCACTCCTAGGGCGGGAGGTAGCACAGATACGCAGTATTTT
D: TRBD1; J: TRBJ1-1; V: TRBV24-1; size: -; CDR3: CATSEGQGARTEAFF; DNA: TGTGCCACCAGTGAGGGCCAGGGGGCGCGGACTGAAGCTTTCTTT
D: TRBD1; J: TRBJ2-7; V: TRBV25-1; size: -; CDR3: CASSGFTGTGVSYEQYF; DNA: TGTGCCAGCAGTGGATTCACCGGGACAGGGGTCTCCTACGAGCAGTACTTC
D: -; J: TRBJ1-1; V: TRBV28; size: -; CDR3: CASSRGRWTEAFF; DNA: TGTGCCAGCAGTAGGGGAAGATGGACTGAAGCTTTCTTT
D: -; J: TRBJ1-5; V: TRBV19; size: once; CDR3: CASTAGRYLNQPQHF; DNA: TGTGCCAGTACCGCGGGACGGTACCTAAATCAGCCCCAGCATTTT
D: TRBD1; J: TRBJ1-1; V: TRBV11-2; size: -; CDR3: CASSLKSSTGIFGTTEAFF; DNA: TGTGCCAGCAGCTTAAAATCGTCGACAGGGATTTTTGGTACCACTGAAGCTTTCTTT
D: TRBD2; J: TRBJ2-3; V: TRBV5-1; size: -; CDR3: CASSFSASGTSTDTQYF; DNA: TGCGCCAGCAGCTTCTCTGCTAGCGGGACAAGCACAGATACGCAGTATTTT
D: TRBD2; J: TRBJ2-1; V: TRBV24-1; size: -; CDR3: CATSVLAGARDEQFF; DNA: TGTGCCACCAGTGTCCTAGCGGGAGCTCGTGATGAGCAGTTCTTC
D: -; J: TRBJ1-1; V: TRBV11-1; size: -; CDR3: CASSLGGIGVNTEAFF; DNA: TGTGCCAGCAGCCTAGGCGGCATTGGTGTGAACACTGAAGCTTTCTTT
D: TRBD1; J: TRBJ1-1; V: TRBV27; size: -; CDR3: CASWGQGYTEAFF; DNA: TGTGCCAGTTGGGGACAGGGGTACACTGAAGCTTTCTTT